The 20 T cell receptor beta chains in this list originate from one sample, sequenced in a study of T cells in Graves' hyperthyroidism and ophthalmopathy. Regions amplified from RNA transcripts were the TCR beta CDR3 regions. In the first-round RT-PCR of the TCR CDR3, the HTBI primer set was used. TCRdb passed the multiplex PCR reads through MiXCR, listing each CDR3 protein once. The table lists roughly 500,000 distinct CDR3 sequences, roughly 46% of them singletons. The sequenced material came from peripheral blood or thyroid tissue (not recorded which). These receptors originate from an adult woman with Graves' disease, either hyperthyroidism or ophthalmopathy (not recorded which).

This clonotype was recorded many times. The chain joins TRBV2 to TRBJ1-5, with a possible D match to TRBD1 (6 bases). Germline V gene lookup returns CDR1 SNHLY and CDR2 FYNNEI. CDR3 length: 13 amino acids. Trimming pared 7 bases from V and 7 bases from J, leaving 14 bases between. Here the CDR3 reads CASTGAGGQPQHF. CDR3 nucleotide sequence: TGTGCCAGCACGGGAGCCGGGGGCCAGCCCCAGCATTTT. The full variable domain, rest sourced from reference TRBV2 and TRBJ1-5, is EPEVTQTPSHQVTQMGQEVILRCVPISNHLYFYWYRQILGQKVEFLVSFYNNEISEKSEIFDDQFSVERPDGSNFTLKIRSTKLEDSAMYFCASTGAGGQPQHFGDGTRLSIL.

This chain joins TRBV25-1 and TRBJ1-2, with no clear D. Germline assignment: CDR1 MGHDK and CDR2 SYGVNS. The CDR3 sequence is 14 residues long. Between the trimmed V and J ends, which lost 1 base and 1 base, there was a span of 7 bases. CDR3 loop: CASSEWQVNYGYTF. The CDR3, as DNA: TGTGCCAGCAGTGAATGGCAGGTTAACTATGGCTACACCTTC.

This clonotype was recorded many times. The CDR3 spells CASSSTSFSGELFF. The DNA for the CDR3 is TGCGCCAGCAGCTCGACTAGTTTTTCCGGGGAGCTGTTTTTT. The V call is TRBV5-1, the J call TRBJ2-2; the D gene is possibly TRBD2 (6 bases). V lost 3 bases and J lost 6, with 12 bases in between. CDR3 length equals 14 residues. Germline V CDR1 and CDR2: SGHRS, YFSETQ.

The chain joins TRBV29-1 to TRBJ2-5; TRBD1 aligns across 8 bases. Germline trimming cut 6 bases from V and 7 bases from J; bases unmatched to any gene: 10. CDR1 and CDR2 (germline): SQVTM, ANQGSEA. The CDR3 covers 13 residues. The CDR3 is CSVERPGTGTQYF. The CDR3 DNA reads as TGCAGCGTAGAGAGACCCGGGACAGGGACCCAGTACTTC.

CDR3 nucleotide sequence: TGCAGCGCCGGACCGGGGAACACTGAAGCTTTCTTT. As protein: CSAGPGNTEAFF. This chain uses TRBV29-1 with TRBJ1-1; D remains ambiguous. Trimming removed 7 bases at V and 1 base at J, with 10 bases between. The germline V gene encodes CDR1 SQVTM and CDR2 ANQGSEA. The CDR3 sequence is 12 residues long. The full variable domain, in which reference TRBV29-1 and TRBJ1-1 provide the parts outside the CDR3, is SAVISQKPSRDICQRGTSLTIQCQVDSQVTMMFWYRQQPGQSLTLIATANQGSEATYESGFVIDKFPISRPNLTFSTLTVSNMSPEDSSIYLCSAGPGNTEAFFGQGTRLTVV.

The table lists this clonotype with a count of one. The junction departs from germline at one end; a sequencing error may be responsible. This rearrangement joins TRBV7-9 to TRBJ2-5; tentatively, D is TRBD1 or TRBD2 (7 bases each). The germline CDR1 and CDR2 sequences are SEHNR and FQNEAQ (reference sequence). The CDR3 is 13 amino acids. This CDR3 reads CASSIQGRETQCF. In DNA form, the CDR3 reads TGTGCCAGCAGCATACAGGGGAGGGAGACCCAGTGCTTC.

This clonotype was detected ten times or more. This chain uses TRBV29-1 with TRBJ1-3, with D uncertain. The CDR3 contains 14 residues. Germline CDR1 reads SQVTM; CDR2 reads ANQGSEA. Deletions cut 5 bases from V and 4 bases from J, with 15 bases between. DNA of the CDR3: TGCAGCGTTACTAAAGGTGGAGAAGGAAACACCATATATTTT. Translated, it gives CSVTKGGEGNTIYF.

The DNA for the CDR3 is TGCAGTGCTAGAGCACAGGGGGGAGTCACTGAAGCTTTCTTT. This translates into CSARAQGGVTEAFF. The chain employs TRBV20-1 and TRBJ1-1; 8 bases map to TRBD1. J lost 4 bases, V lost 1 base, and 5 bases had no gene match. The CDR3 sequence is 14 residues long. Germline-derived CDR1 and CDR2 are DFQATT and SNEGSKA (reference sequence).

The rearrangement joins TRBV20-1 to TRBJ2-7; D possibly uses TRBD1 or TRBD2 (5 bases each). The V end was cut by 3 bases, the J end by 3 bases, with 15 bases between. CDR1 is DFQATT, CDR2 SNEGSKA, per germline (reference sequence). The length of the CDR3 is 14 residues. CDR3 region: CSASSPGASYEQYF. CDR3 bases: TGCAGTGCTAGCAGCCCCGGGGCGAGCTACGAGCAGTACTTC.

The chain carries TRBV24-1 and TRBJ2-6; D not resolved. The CDR3 runs to 17 residues. CDR1 and CDR2 (germline): KGHDR, SFDVKD. V gave up 6 bases and J gave up 2 bases, with 16 bases separating them. The CDR3 loop is CATSSRGNPAGANVLTF. CDR3 DNA: TGTGCCACCAGTTCGCGTGGTAACCCCGCTGGGGCCAACGTCCTGACTTTC.

In its sample, this clonotype was seen many times. The chain uses TRBV19 and TRBJ1-2; D is possibly TRBD1 (5 bases). The ends were cut back, 5 bases at V and 7 bases at J, with 17 bases in the middle. CDR3 size: 14 residues. Germline assignment: CDR1 LNHDA and CDR2 SQIVND (reference sequence). CDR3 region: CASSGAGNSGGYTF. CDR3 DNA: TGTGCCAGTAGTGGGGCAGGGAATTCGGGTGGCTACACCTTC.

This clonotype was seen many times. The chain carries TRBV19 and TRBJ1-2; D is undetermined. This CDR3 spans 13 amino acids. Trimming removed 7 bases at V and 7 bases at J, with 16 bases between. Germline CDR1 reads LNHDA; CDR2 reads SQIVND (reference sequence). The CDR3: CASTASGYSGYTF. The DNA of the CDR3 is TGTGCCAGTACCGCGTCCGGGTATTCTGGCTACACCTTC.

Only one count was recorded for this clonotype. This sequence may be a read error, since a much larger clone differs from it by one base. The V gene is TRBV6-2 or TRBV6-3, the J gene TRBJ2-7, with unresolved D. Germline loops: CDR1 MNHEY, CDR2 SVGEGT. CDR3 length equals 14 residues. The CDR3 region is CASSYLRRNYKQYF. The CDR3 DNA reads TGTGCCAGCAGTTACTTGCGCAGGAACTACAAGCAGTACTTC.

The V and J genes are TRBV29-1 and TRBJ2-7; D possibly uses TRBD1 or TRBD2 (5 bases each). Trimming cost V 5 bases and J 1 base, with 12 bases left between them. The CDR3 length is 13 residues. From germline, CDR1 is SQVTM and CDR2 ANQGSEA. CDR3 sequence: CSVRGRLSYEQYF. CDR3 bases: TGCAGCGTTCGGGGCAGGTTATCCTACGAGCAGTACTTC.

This clonotype has just one count. J is TRBJ2-3 and V is TRBV2, with D perhaps assigned TRBD1 or TRBD2 (5 bases each). Looked up from germline, CDR1 is SNHLY and CDR2 is FYNNEI. The V and J ends lost 8 bases and 0 bases respectively, with 15 bases between them. This CDR3 spans 15 amino acids. CDR3 in amino acids: CASLLRDQSTDTQYF. CDR3 DNA: TGTGCCAGCCTGCTTCGGGACCAAAGCACAGATACGCAGTATTTT.

This clonotype occurred many times. The V and J genes are TRBV9 and TRBJ2-7; weak D call: TRBD2 (6 bases). V gave up 4 bases and J gave up 8 bases, with 19 bases separating them. Germline V CDR1 and CDR2: SGDLS, YYNGEE. This CDR3 is 14 amino acids long. The CDR3 nucleotides read TGTGCCAGCAGCCCCCCCGGTGGAGGGGCTAAGCAGTACTTC. Its protein is CASSPPGGGAKQYF.

This clonotype was seen a handful of times. The chain carries TRBV10-3 and TRBJ1-2, with 11 positions matching TRBD1. The ends lost 6 bases at V and 3 bases at J; junction bases unmatched: 6. This CDR3 has 15 residues. The germline V gene encodes CDR1 ENHRY and CDR2 SYGVKD. The CDR3 sequence is CAISRDRGLDYGYTF. In nucleotides, the CDR3 is TGTGCCATCAGCCGGGACAGGGGGTTGGACTATGGCTACACCTTC.

At least ten counts were recorded for this clonotype. The V call is TRBV10-3, the J call TRBJ1-2; D call uncertain. The germline V and J ends were trimmed by 2 bases and 4 bases, with 8 bases remaining between them. The CDR3 sequence is 13 residues long. Per the germline V gene, CDR1 is ENHRY and CDR2 is SYGVKD. The CDR3 nucleotides are TGTGCCATCAGTGAGGGCGTTTCCTATGGCTACACCTTC. Its translation: CAISEGVSYGYTF.

Note on this clonotype: Compared with germline, one end of the junction differs, possibly owing to a read error. This chain joins TRBV9 and TRBJ1-6; maybe TRBD1 (5 bases). Germline V gives CDR1 SGDLS, CDR2 YYNGEE. This CDR3 has 14 residues. CDR3 residues: CASSPRGRNSPPHF. Written as DNA, the CDR3 is TGTGCCAGCAGCCCTCGGGGGAGGAATTCACCCCCCCACTTT.

This chain links TRBV7-2 with TRBJ2-7; 11 bases are shared with TRBD2. Trimming at V came to 5 bases and at J to 7 bases, leaving 13 bases not matched to a gene. There are 16 residues in the CDR3. CDR1 is SGHTA, CDR2 FQGNSA, per germline. In DNA form, the CDR3 reads TGTGCCAGCAGCCCAGTAGCGGGAGGGATCGGCCATGAGCAGTACTTC. Its protein product is CASSPVAGGIGHEQYF.